This TCR beta chain stems from a study of blood T cells in healthy people across ages. Findings and caveats of the study: It was held that diversity estimates obtained from one million T cells represented underestimates. There was no known CMV status for donors, so expanded clonotype changes were possibly confounded.

The CDR3 has 18 residues. Per the germline V gene, CDR1 is SGHTA and CDR2 is FQGNSA. V lost 5 bases to trimming and J lost 11 bases; unmatched junction nucleotides: 23. As to this clonotype: The target antigen is unknown.

PCR was performed a second time for about 6 to 11 cycles using a sample-barcoded 5' primer and a J-beta primer mix. TCRdb re-derived calls from the 5' RACE reads in MiXCR, one entry per CDR3 protein. The table records about 640,000 distinct CDR3 sequences, around 43% of them present only once. The sequenced sample consisted of blood. The receptor comes from a man at least 80 years old in good health. The gene calls are TRBV7-2 and TRBJ2-5; 10 bases line up with TRBD2. CDR3 coding DNA: TGTGCCAGCAGCGGGCCGACTAGCGGGCCAGATCTCTACAATGAGCAGTACTTC. Translated, it gives CASSGPTSGPDLYNEQYF.